The 2 T cell receptor beta chains reported below all come from one sample, sequenced in a study of PD-1 blockade in classical Hodgkin lymphoma. TCRdb's table, derived via immunoSEQ multiplex PCR, lists solely in-frame clones and lacks some. The sample lists 25,000 to 30,000 clones; approximately 81% were seen once. Time point specified: cycle 4 day 1 (C4D1), after more than five weeks of nivolumab. All patients relapsed after autologous stem cell transplantation, and brentuximab vedotin exposure varied. CD4+ T cells were purified from thawed PBMCs by magnetic negative selection. Sequenced material: CD4+ T cells from blood, taken before the fourth cycle of nivolumab. These receptors were collected from a human donor with classical Hodgkin lymphoma.

A few counts support this clone. The rearrangement uses TRBV6-6 and TRBJ2-5, with D tentatively TRBD2 (6 bases). Germline CDR1 MNHNY, CDR2 SVGAGI (reference sequence). The CDR3 is 12 residues long. With 6 bases removed from V and 7 bases from J, the gap between germline ends came to 12 bases. CDR3 DNA sequence: TGTGCCAGCAGCCCCCGACTAGGGACCCAGTACTTC. The encoded protein is CASSPRLGTQYF.

The V gene is TRBV5-1, the J gene TRBJ2-2; D gene unclear. This CDR3 contains 13 residues. Between the trimmed V and J ends, which lost 4 bases and 7 bases, there was a span of 11 bases. Germline assignment: CDR1 SGHRS and CDR2 YFSETQ. As DNA, the CDR3 is TGCGCCAGCAGCCCCGGCACGGGCGGGGAGCTGTTTTTT. It is translated as CASSPGTGGELFF.